This T cell receptor (beta chain) derives from a study of T cell responses to AZD1222 COVID-19 vaccine (dated by TCRdb to about 2021). Background on the whole study: AZD1222 recipients given second doses at about 4 weeks or at about 12 weeks were pooled, since spike-specific TCR depth and breadth were not found to differ between the two schedules. A total of just over 230 trial participants underwent TCR sequencing, of whom nearly 210 received two doses of AZD1222 and some 25 received two doses of the MenACWY control vaccine. Trial participants were enrolled by age into subgroups of 18-55, 56-69 and 70-plus years, and around 150, 29 and 61 TCR-sequenced participants, respectively, were included in these subgroups. The research as a whole found: Most participants were white British and females outnumbered males, and the authors suggested that clonal diversity may have been underestimated. In the small 56-69-year group, the increase in depth fell short of significance, most likely because of low power. Because no day 14 peak-response samples were available, the repertoires could be characterized only after the peak T cell response. Spike-specific TCR breadth and depth rose significantly after two AZD1222 doses compared with day 0 and with MenACWY recipients. Epitopes outside the regions mutated in the B.1.351 and B.1.1.7 variants were reportedly recognized by nearly half of the unique spike-specific TCRs. Conclusions about previously exposed vaccinees were limited because only six AZD1222 recipients were SARS-CoV-2 seropositive at baseline. Vaccine-associated CD4 TCRs spanned the whole spike protein, with dominant responses in regions 160-218 and 743-854.

On this clone: What this receptor recognizes is not known. No quality values exist for individual bases; no much larger clone is one base distant.

Read against the paper, the sample's time point label means: baseline before first vaccination. Vaccinee samples were obtained from the UK trials COV001 and COV002, which included a single-blind randomized controlled phase 2/3 trial of AZD1222 (ChAdOx1 nCoV-19) in healthy adults. Trial participant PBMC samples were collected at day 0 and day 28 after the second dose for TCRbeta chain sequencing. The CDR3 regions of human TCRbeta chains were analyzed by immunosequencing. The authors' analysis ran thus. TCRs in the repertoires were matched against a reference library of SARS-CoV-2-specific TCRs that had been generated with the MIRA antigen-specificity platform. Breadth was defined as the fraction of unique TCRs that were SARS-CoV-2-associated. Depth was defined as the fraction of total T cells that were SARS-CoV-2-associated. Each spike-specific TCR was assigned to its reactive spike region and to a CD4 or CD8 class using the MIRA data. Log10-transformed breadth and depth values were compared by one-way ANOVA with Sidak's multiple comparisons tests. Not all clones reach the TCRdb copy of this immuneACCESS table, which keeps in-frame sequences only. Checked studies attribute under half of the gap to unresolved V genes and leave the rest unexplained. The V and J calls and clone size are taken from that table; D and trimming were inferred from the DNA. Present in this sample are 150,000 or so clones, roughly 91% of which were seen just once. The ten most abundant clones make up approximately 2% of the sample.

Unmatched junction bases come to 4, with V trimmed by 9 bases and J by 3 bases. CDR1 and CDR2 were assigned from the germline V gene as ENHRY and SYGVKD. Including the terminal cysteine and phenylalanine, the CDR3 comprises 13 residues. Only CDR3 DNA remains: 39 bases, in frame from the first base. This specimen was peripheral blood, taken on day 0 of AZD1222 vaccination. The sequence links TRBV10-3 to TRBJ2-4; a stretch of 8 junction bases matches TRBD2. This TCR derives from an adult in good health. This receptor carries the CDR3 CAIGGGNKNIQYF. The DNA sequence follows: TGTGCCATTGGCGGGGGGAACAAAAACATTCAGTACTTC.